The present T cell receptor beta chain was sequenced within a study of identical twins. General study results and limits: Models underestimated how often monozygotic twins shared out-of-frame TCR alpha. Partly confounded zero-insertion analyses could result from invariant MAIT and iNKT cells. Twins shared out-of-frame alpha sequences with excess low generation probability.

TCRdb redid the calling of the 5' RACE reads with MiXCR, one entry per CDR3 protein. Counted here are about 570,000 distinct CDR3 sequences, 9.5% to 10% occurring once; the ten biggest clones make up more than 2.5%. Concerning this clonotype: The antigen is undetermined.

The CDR3 is 14 amino acids. CDR1 is DFQATT, CDR2 SNEGSKA, per germline (reference sequence). V shed 5 bases, J shed 5 bases, and the junction held 8 bases outside the gene matches. These sequences were also reported in another study, on yellow fever vaccine responses in identical twins. That source reports: Vaccine T cell responses of twins reportedly seemed partly convergent and partly personalized.

V and J are TRBV20-1 and TRBJ2-2; the match to TRBD1 covers 7 bases. This receptor was identified in a woman between 18 and 29 years old in good health. Input material: PBMCs. The CDR3 DNA is TGCAGTGCTTACCAGGGGGACATTACCGGGGAGCTGTTTTTT. Protein product: CSAYQGDITGELFF.